Below, 27 T cell receptor beta chains from the same sample are listed, as sequenced in a study of shared clonotypes between healthy human individuals (dated by TCRdb to 2019 to 2021). The library was prepared using the immunoSEQ multiplex PCR assay. The clones in this table, taken by TCRdb from immuneACCESS, are in-frame only. Not every clone is retained; where verified, under half of the shortfall comes from an unresolved V gene, and the cause of the rest is unknown. The sample has fewer than 600,000 clones on record, more than 65% of them singletons. The ten largest clonotypes hold 10% to 15% of the sample. What was sequenced was PBMCs. These receptors were collected from a woman in her thirties or forties in good health. Some clones in this sample may be carry-over from other donors' samples.

The chain joins TRBV6-5 to TRBJ1-1; D not certain. Trimming stripped 4 bases from V and 1 base from J, with 16 bases between. CDR1 and CDR2 (germline): MNHEY, SVGAGI. CDR3 size: 16 residues. This CDR3 is CASSSAAYQTNTEAFF. In DNA, the CDR3 is TGTGCCAGCAGTTCGGCCGCATACCAAACGAACACTGAAGCTTTCTTT.

This clone was recorded at least ten times. The chain combines TRBV10-1 with TRBJ2-7; 12 bases line up with TRBD2. Looked up from germline, CDR1 is WNHNN and CDR2 is SYGVQD (reference sequence). Unmatched junction bases numbered 2, after V lost 10 bases and J lost 4 bases. The CDR3 consists of 12 residues. CDR3 sequence: CAKTSGRYEQYF. CDR3 in DNA: TGCGCCAAAACTAGCGGGAGGTACGAGCAGTACTTC.

The chain recombines TRBV6-1 with TRBJ1-3; 10 positions match TRBD1. With 11 bases clipped from V and 0 bases from J, the junction kept 7 bases outside the gene matches. CDR1 and CDR2 from the germline V gene are MNHNS and SASEGT. The CDR3 loop spans 15 amino acids. CDR3 protein: CAGGTGAFSGNTIYF. The CDR3 region has the DNA TGTGCCGGCGGGACAGGGGCCTTCTCTGGAAACACCATATATTTT.

The gene calls are TRBV2 and TRBJ1-2; no reliable D call. The length of the CDR3 is 12 residues. CDR1 SNHLY and CDR2 FYNNEI come from the germline V gene. The V end lost 6 bases, the J end lost 4 bases, and 9 bases lay between the germline ends. The CDR3 loop is CASRPAIYGYTF. For the CDR3, the DNA is TGTGCCAGCAGGCCAGCCATCTATGGCTACACCTTC. Using reference TRBV2 and TRBJ1-2 for the parts outside the CDR3, the full variable domain is EPEVTQTPSHQVTQMGQEVILRCVPISNHLYFYWYRQILGQKVEFLVSFYNNEISEKSEIFDDQFSVERPDGSNFTLKIRSTKLEDSAMYFCASRPAIYGYTFGSGTRLTVV.

J is TRBJ2-1 and V is TRBV11-2; 15 positions match TRBD2. CDR1 and CDR2 (germline): SGHAT, FQNNGV. Germline trimming cut 5 bases from V and 1 base from J; bases unmatched to any gene: 6. The CDR3 totals 18 residues. CDR3 loop: CASSRGLAGGGSYNEQFF. As DNA, the CDR3 is TGTGCCAGCAGCCGGGGACTAGCGGGAGGTGGGTCCTACAATGAGCAGTTCTTC.

The rearrangement joins TRBV10-3 to TRBJ2-1; 9 bases are shared with TRBD2. V gave up 2 bases and J gave up 8 bases; unmatched junction bases: 7. CDR3 length: 15 amino acids. The germline V gene has CDR1 ENHRY and CDR2 SYGVKD. CDR3 region: CAISEGGLAADEQFF. DNA of the CDR3: TGTGCCATCAGTGAGGGGGGACTAGCCGCAGATGAGCAGTTCTTC.

The chain joins TRBV10-2 to TRBJ2-3, with D perhaps matching TRBD2 (6 bases). Germline-derived CDR1 and CDR2 are WSHSY and SAAADI. The CDR3 contains 15 residues. Trimming stripped 6 bases from V and 0 bases from J, with 13 bases between. For the CDR3, the DNA is TGCGCCAGCAGGGCTTCGGGAGCTAGCACAGATACGCAGTATTTT. Amino acids: CASRASGASTDTQYF.

The chain couples TRBV28 to TRBJ1-3; the D is unclear. V was pared by 7 bases and J by 4 bases, with 5 bases between. The CDR3 is 11 amino acids. Germline assignment: CDR1 MDHEN and CDR2 SYDVKM. Here the CDR3 DNA reads TGTGCCAGCAACAAAGGAAACACCATATATTTT. Amino acids: CASNKGNTIYF.

This clone was seen a handful of times. The J gene is TRBJ2-5, the V gene TRBV30, with D perhaps assigned TRBD1 or TRBD2 (5 bases each). The CDR3 covers 14 residues. Per the germline V gene, CDR1 is GTSNPN and CDR2 is SVGIG (reference sequence). V shed 7 bases and J shed 3 bases, with 18 bases lying between them. The CDR3, as DNA: TGTGCCTACCGGGCCTGGGGGACGGAAGAGACCCAGTACTTC. Translating it yields CAYRAWGTEETQYF.

The chain recombines TRBV19 with TRBJ2-7, with D hard to call. Germline V gives CDR1 LNHDA, CDR2 SQIVND (reference sequence). The CDR3 extends over 13 amino acids. The ends were cut back, 0 bases at V and 5 bases at J, with 8 bases in the middle. CDR3 coding DNA: TGTGCCAGTAGTATAGAAAGAAGTGACGAGCAGTACTTC. This translates into CASSIERSDEQYF.

This clone showed up just a few times. V gene TRBV29-1 combines with J gene TRBJ1-1; D gene ambiguous. The V and J ends lost 0 bases and 6 bases respectively, with 11 bases between them. Germline V lookup: CDR1 SQVTM, CDR2 ANQGSEA. This CDR3 is 13 amino acids long. In nucleotides, the CDR3 is TGCAGCGTTGAAGATGCTTCAATCCCTGAAGCTTTCTTT. This gives the protein CSVEDASIPEAFF.

V usage is TRBV7-2 and J usage is TRBJ2-1; 7 positions match TRBD2. Germline CDR1 and CDR2: SGHTA and FQGNSA. The junction had 6 bases not matched to a gene; V was cut back by 1 base and J by 6 bases. The CDR3 is 15 residues long. The CDR3 sequence: CASSLVGGVLNEQFF. The DNA for the CDR3 is TGTGCCAGCAGCTTAGTGGGGGGGGTTCTCAATGAGCAGTTCTTC.

CDR3 nucleotides: TGTGCCAGCACCTCTTTAGCGGGGAGCTCCTACAATGAGCAGTTCTTC. This gives the protein CASTSLAGSSYNEQFF. The chain employs TRBV28 and TRBJ2-1, with 8 bases matching TRBD2. V was pared by 7 bases and J by 0 bases, with 8 bases of the junction left unmatched. There are 16 residues in the CDR3. The germline V gene has CDR1 MDHEN and CDR2 SYDVKM.

A single count supports this clone. This chain links TRBV7-6 with TRBJ1-1; D perhaps matches TRBD1 (5 bases). The germline V and J ends were trimmed by 5 bases and 1 base, with 11 bases remaining between them. The CDR3 sequence is 14 residues long. Germline CDR1 is SGHVS and CDR2 is FNYEAQ. This CDR3 reads CASSPWDRNTEAFF. The CDR3 coding sequence is TGTGCCAGCAGCCCTTGGGACCGGAACACTGAAGCTTTCTTT.

This chain links TRBV7-9 with TRBJ2-7; D unclear. V lost 1 base and J 2 bases, leaving 6 bases between the germline ends. This CDR3 comprises 13 residues. CDR1 is SEHNR and CDR2 is FQNEAQ in the germline V gene (reference sequence). The CDR3 reads CASSLGSTYEQYF. The CDR3 coding sequence is TGTGCCAGCAGCTTAGGGTCCACCTACGAGCAGTACTTC.

The chain uses TRBV27 and TRBJ2-1; 11 positions agree with TRBD2. The J segment lost 5 bases and the V segment lost 5 bases, leaving 8 bases of the junction unmatched. The CDR3 contains 16 residues. CDR1 is MNHEY and CDR2 is SMNVEV in the germline V gene (reference sequence). This CDR3 reads CASSSRTSGGHNEQFF. The CDR3 region has the DNA TGTGCCAGCAGTAGCCGCACTAGCGGGGGACACAATGAGCAGTTCTTC.

J is TRBJ2-5 and V is TRBV28; the D is unclear. This CDR3 has 15 amino acids. Germline-derived CDR1 and CDR2 are MDHEN and SYDVKM. V shed 5 bases and J shed 5 bases, with 18 bases lying between them. The CDR3 sequence is CASSTTAEIAETQYF. The CDR3 DNA reads as TGTGCCAGCAGTACCACGGCGGAAATCGCGGAGACCCAGTACTTC.

The chain carries TRBV28 and TRBJ2-7; 8 positions match TRBD2. The junction had 19 bases not matched to a gene; V was cut back by 4 bases and J by 5 bases. CDR1 MDHEN and CDR2 SYDVKM come from the germline V gene. The CDR3 is made up of 18 amino acids. CDR3 protein: CASSSVYGGAGAGDEQYF. In DNA, the CDR3 is TGTGCCAGCAGTTCCGTCTACGGGGGGGCGGGAGCCGGTGACGAGCAGTACTTC.

The chain recombines TRBV4-1 with TRBJ2-2; TRBD2 might be the D (6 bases). The CDR3 runs to 13 residues. CDR1 is MGHRA, CDR2 YSYEKL, per germline. V was pared by 4 bases and J by 6 bases, with 9 bases between. Here the CDR3 DNA reads TGCGCCAGCAGCCTCGGAGGGGCCGGGGAGCTGTTTTTT. Translating it yields CASSLGGAGELFF.

The gene calls are TRBV5-8 and TRBJ2-6; no definite D call. Per the germline V gene, CDR1 is SGHTS and CDR2 is YDEGEE. V lost 6 bases to trimming and J lost 5 bases, with 21 bases between them. This CDR3 has 17 residues. The CDR3 protein is CASKFLSTQSRANVLTF. The CDR3 DNA is TGTGCCAGCAAATTTTTATCCACACAAAGTCGGGCCAACGTCCTGACTTTC. Together with reference TRBV5-8 and TRBJ2-6, the CDR3 gives the full variable domain: EAGVTQSPTHLIKTRGQQATLRCSPISGHTSVYWYQQALGLGLQFLLWYDEGEERNRGNFPPRFSGRQFPNYSSELNVNALELEDSALYLCASKFLSTQSRANVLTFGAGSRLTVL.

The chain combines TRBV7-2 with TRBJ1-5, with 8 bases identical to TRBD1. V lost 5 bases to trimming and J lost 6 bases; unmatched junction nucleotides: 6. Per the germline V gene, CDR1 is SGHTA and CDR2 is FQGNSA. This CDR3 has 14 amino acids. The DNA of the CDR3 is TGTGCCAGCAGCGAGGACAGGGTGGCTCAGCCCCAGCATTTT. Its protein is CASSEDRVAQPQHF.

The chain is built from TRBV19 and TRBJ2-6; the D is unclear. The V and J ends lost 6 bases and 1 base respectively, with 7 bases between them. This CDR3 contains 14 residues. CDR1 and CDR2 from the germline V gene are LNHDA and SQIVND (reference sequence). This CDR3 reads CASRGNSGANVLTF. As DNA, the CDR3 is TGTGCCAGTAGGGGGAATTCTGGGGCCAACGTCCTGACTTTC. Full variable domain (outside the CDR3, taken from reference TRBV19 and TRBJ2-6): DGGITQSPKYLFRKEGQNVTLSCEQNLNHDAMYWYRQDPGQGLRLIYYSQIVNDFQKGDIAEGYSVSREKKESFPLTVTSAQKNPTAFYLCASRGNSGANVLTFGAGSRLTVL.

The chain is built from TRBV7-2 and TRBJ2-7; D perhaps matches TRBD2 (5 bases). V dropped 6 bases and J dropped 0 bases, with 18 bases sitting between them. This CDR3 region has 16 residues. The germline gives CDR1 SGHTA, CDR2 FQGNSA. The CDR3 bases are TGTGCCAGCAGTACCGACGGACTTTCGAGCTCCTACGAGCAGTACTTC. This translates into CASSTDGLSSSYEQYF.

The genes are TRBV18 and TRBJ2-1; 7 positions agree with TRBD2. CDR3 size: 14 residues. V shed 7 bases, J shed 0 bases, and the junction held 3 bases outside the gene matches. Per germline, CDR1 KGHSH and CDR2 LQKENI. The CDR3 DNA is TGTGCCAGCTTCCCGGGAGGCTCCTACAATGAGCAGTTCTTC. It is translated as CASFPGGSYNEQFF.

The chain carries TRBV11-2 and TRBJ2-7, with TRBD1 matching 7 bases. This CDR3 region has 15 residues. The J segment lost 0 bases and the V segment lost 5 bases, leaving 7 bases of the junction unmatched. Germline CDR1 SGHAT, CDR2 FQNNGV. The CDR3 here is CASSPRTGTSYEQYF. In DNA form, the CDR3 reads TGTGCCAGCAGCCCCCGGACAGGAACCTCCTACGAGCAGTACTTC. Drawing the rest from reference TRBV11-2 and TRBJ2-7, the complete variable domain is EAGVAQSPRYKIIEKRQSVAFWCNPISGHATLYWYQQILGQGPKLLIQFQNNGVVDDSQLPKDRFSAERLKGVDSTLKIQPAKLEDSAVYLCASSPRTGTSYEQYFGPGTRLTVT.

J is TRBJ2-7 and V is TRBV27, with TRBD2 matching over 7 bases. This CDR3 has 15 residues. The junction had 8 bases not matched to a gene; V was cut back by 0 bases and J by 6 bases. Germline V gene data show CDR1 as MNHEY and CDR2 as SMNVEV (reference sequence). CDR3 region: CASSLSIAGVGEQYF. The CDR3 nucleotides read TGTGCCAGCAGTTTATCGATCGCGGGAGTCGGCGAGCAGTACTTC.

The rearrangement uses TRBV6-6 and TRBJ1-2; no definite D call. Germline V gene data show CDR1 as MNHNY and CDR2 as SVGAGI (reference sequence). Trimming left V 4 bases short and J 0 bases short, with 15 bases between. CDR3 length: 16 residues. The CDR3 sequence is CASSSPSRKANYGYTF. The CDR3 DNA is TGTGCCAGCAGTTCCCCTTCACGGAAAGCTAACTATGGCTACACCTTC.